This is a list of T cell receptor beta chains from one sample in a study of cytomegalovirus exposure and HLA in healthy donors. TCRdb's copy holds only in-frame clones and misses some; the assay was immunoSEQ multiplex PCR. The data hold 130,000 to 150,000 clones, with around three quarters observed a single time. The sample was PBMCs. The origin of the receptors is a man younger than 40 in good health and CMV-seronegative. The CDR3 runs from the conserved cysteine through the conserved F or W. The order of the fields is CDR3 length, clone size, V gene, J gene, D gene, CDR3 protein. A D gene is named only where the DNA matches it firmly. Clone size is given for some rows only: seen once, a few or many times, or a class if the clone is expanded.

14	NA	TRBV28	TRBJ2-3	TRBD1	CASSPGQGTDTQYF
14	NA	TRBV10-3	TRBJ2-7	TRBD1	CAISAGTGPYEQYF
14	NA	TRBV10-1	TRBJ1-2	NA	CASSEGTGPYGYTF
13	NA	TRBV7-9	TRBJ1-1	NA	CASSLQQDTEAFF
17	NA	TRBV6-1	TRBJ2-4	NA	CASSEVSLASAGNIQYF
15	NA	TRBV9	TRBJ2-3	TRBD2	CASSVWREFADTQYF
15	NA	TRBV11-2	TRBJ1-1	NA	CASSSTLQGTPEAFF
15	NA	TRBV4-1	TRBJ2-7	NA	CASSQDRTTTYEQYF
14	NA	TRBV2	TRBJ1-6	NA	CASNSGQGRSPLHF
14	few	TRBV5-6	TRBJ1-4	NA	CASSTGQYNEKLFF
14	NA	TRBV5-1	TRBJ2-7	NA	CASSESSASYEQYF
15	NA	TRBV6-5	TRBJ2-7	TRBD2	CASRRGGGGSYEQYF
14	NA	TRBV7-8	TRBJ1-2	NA	CASSLAPFNYGYTF
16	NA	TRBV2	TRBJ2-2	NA	CASRGAKAIDTGELFF
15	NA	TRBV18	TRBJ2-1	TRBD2	CASSPLGTTNNEQFF
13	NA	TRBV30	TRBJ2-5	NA	CAWRLSLQETQYF
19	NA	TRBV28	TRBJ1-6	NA	CASSLRFGTTGSYNSPLHF
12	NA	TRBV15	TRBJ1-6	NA	CATSRDLHPLHF
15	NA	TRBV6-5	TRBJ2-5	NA	CASSYQPVGRETQYF
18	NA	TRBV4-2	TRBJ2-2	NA	CASSPFGAGVGNTGELFF
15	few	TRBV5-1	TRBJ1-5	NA	CASSIGETSNQPQHF
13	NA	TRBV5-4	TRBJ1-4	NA	CASSPVPGEKLFF
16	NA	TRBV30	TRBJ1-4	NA	CAWSPLPGSRQEKLFF
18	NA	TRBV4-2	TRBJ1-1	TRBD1	CASSQERRDRVGGSEAFF
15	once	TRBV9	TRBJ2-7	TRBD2	CASSVGAGGKDEQYF
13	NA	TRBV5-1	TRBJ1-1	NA	CASKRLMNTEAFF
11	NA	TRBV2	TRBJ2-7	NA	CASGAGTEQYF
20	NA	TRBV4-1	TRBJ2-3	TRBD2	CASSQDSAGLAGGRTDTQYF
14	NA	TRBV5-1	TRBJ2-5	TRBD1	CASTVQGLQETQYF
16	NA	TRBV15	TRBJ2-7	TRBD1	CATSRDLGTGSYEQYF
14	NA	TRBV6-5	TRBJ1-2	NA	CASRRQVTNYGYTF
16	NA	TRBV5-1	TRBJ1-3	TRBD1	CASRISTGGSGNTIYF
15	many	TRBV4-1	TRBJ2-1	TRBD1	CASSRGQGPYNEQFF
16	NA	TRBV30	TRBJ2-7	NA	CAWSVRNRPRSYEQYF
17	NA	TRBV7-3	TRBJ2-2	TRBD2	CASSSVGTSGSSGELFF
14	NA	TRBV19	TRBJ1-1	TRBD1	CASRTGAQVRGAFF
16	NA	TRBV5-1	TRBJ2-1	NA	CASSWRRASSYNEQFF
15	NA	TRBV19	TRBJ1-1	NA	CASSILIGGATEAFF
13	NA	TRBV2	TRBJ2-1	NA	CASSVEARGRQFF
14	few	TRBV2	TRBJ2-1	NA	CASSAPLVNNEQFF
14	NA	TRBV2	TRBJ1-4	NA	CASSDGPTGEKLFF
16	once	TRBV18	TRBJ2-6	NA	CASSPVTVSGANVLTF
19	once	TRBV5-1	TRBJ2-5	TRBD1	CASSLFDRARASVQETQYF
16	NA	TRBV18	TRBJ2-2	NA	CASSPPGLRDTGELFF
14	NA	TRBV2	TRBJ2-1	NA	CASSEVGGKNEQFF
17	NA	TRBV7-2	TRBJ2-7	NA	CASSPGASGTLSDEQYF
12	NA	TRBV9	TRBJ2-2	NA	CASSVTSGELFF
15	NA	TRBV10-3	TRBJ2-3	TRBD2	CAISEGAGEADTQYF
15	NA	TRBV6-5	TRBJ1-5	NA	CASSHKQGTRQPQHF
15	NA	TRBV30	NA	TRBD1	CAWDRGQAKRNEQYF
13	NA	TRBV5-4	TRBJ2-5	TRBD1	CGAGTGNEETQYF
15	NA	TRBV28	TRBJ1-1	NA	CASSLSRRLNTEAFF
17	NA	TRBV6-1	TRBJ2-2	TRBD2	CASSGSSGGALAGELFF
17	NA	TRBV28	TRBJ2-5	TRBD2	CASRPWGGGALWETQYF
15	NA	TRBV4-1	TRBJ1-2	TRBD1	CASSQFIGTGHGYTF
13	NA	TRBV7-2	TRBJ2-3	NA	CASSFSGTDTQYF